These T cell receptor beta chains were read from a single sample in a study of cytomegalovirus exposure and HLA in healthy donors. Libraries were prepared by immunoSEQ multiplex PCR; TCRdb keeps only in-frame clonotypes and omits some of them. The data show 35,000 to 40,000 clones, 85% to 95% seen once. Sample: PBMCs. These receptors all stem from a man between 18 and 35 years old in good health and CMV-seronegative. Both conserved end residues are part of each CDR3. D genes are given only for firm matches. Rows may omit the clone size; those that give it use once, few, many or a size class.

length	size	D	V	J	CDR3	DNA
15	.	TRBD2	TRBV11-3	TRBJ2-1	CASSPAGANVNEQFF	TGTGCCAGCAGCCCAGCGGGGGCCAATGTAAATGAGCAGTTCTTC
13	.	.	TRBV6-5	TRBJ1-2	CASSYHTGMSYTF	TGTGCCAGCAGTTACCACACAGGGATGAGCTACACCTTC
16	.	TRBD1	TRBV18	TRBJ2-3	CASSLQRDRVADTQYF	TGTGCCAGCTCCTTGCAACGGGACAGGGTAGCAGATACGCAGTATTTT
11	once	.	TRBV4-1	TRBJ2-1	CASSQYDEQFF	TGCGCCAGCAGCCAATATGATGAGCAGTTCTTC
14	once	.	TRBV27	TRBJ2-7	CASSFLAFRYEQYF	TGTGCCAGCAGTTTCTTAGCGTTCCGCTACGAGCAGTACTTC
14	.	TRBD1	TRBV7-8	TRBJ1-1	CASSLSGQGTEAFF	TGTGCCAGCAGCTTAAGTGGACAGGGCACTGAAGCTTTCTTT
14	.	.	TRBV5-4	TRBJ2-5	CASSLGAYQETQYF	TGTGCCAGCAGCTTGGGGGCTTACCAAGAGACCCAGTACTTC
16	once	.	TRBV5-1	TRBJ2-3	CASSLEGLSSTDTQYF	TGCGCCAGCAGCTTAGAGGGACTCTCTAGCACAGATACGCAGTATTTT
15	.	.	TRBV10-3	TRBJ2-5	CAISERGGQQETQYF	TGTGCCATCAGTGAGCGGGGGGGACAGCAAGAGACCCAGTACTTC
15	.	.	TRBV7-6	TRBJ2-1	CASSLAGGAYNEQFF	TGTGCCAGCAGCTTAGCGGGGGGTGCCTACAATGAGCAGTTCTTC
19	.	TRBD2	TRBV7-7	TRBJ2-2	CASSLAVILAWAFTGELFF	TGTGCTAGCAGCTTAGCGGTTATACTAGCGTGGGCTTTCACCGGGGAGCTGTTTTTT
18	.	TRBD1	TRBV7-2	TRBJ1-4	CASSLGTGSSVVSEKLFF	TGTGCCAGCAGCTTAGGGACAGGGAGCAGCGTCGTTAGTGAAAAACTGTTTTTT
14	.	.	TRBV5-1	TRBJ1-1	CASSLAPGLLEAFF	TGCGCCAGCAGCTTGGCCCCGGGACTGCTTGAAGCTTTCTTT
14	once	.	TRBV2	TRBJ2-1	CASLSTSLNNEQFF	TGTGCCAGCCTCTCGACTAGTCTCAACAATGAGCAGTTCTTC
16	once	TRBD1	TRBV2	TRBJ2-2	CASSLAGTGRSGELFF	TGTGCCAGCAGTCTAGCCGGGACAGGGAGATCCGGGGAGCTGTTTTTT
14	.	.	TRBV2	TRBJ1-5	CASRGGDRFQPQHF	TGTGCCAGCAGGGGGGGGGATCGTTTTCAGCCCCAGCATTTT
13	.	.	TRBV6-1	TRBJ2-3	CASSDQGKDTQYF	TGTGCCAGCAGTGACCAGGGGAAAGATACGCAGTATTTT
13	.	TRBD1	TRBV14	TRBJ2-7	CASSQAGTAEQYF	TGTGCCAGCAGCCAAGCAGGGACAGCCGAGCAGTACTTC
16	.	.	TRBV5-1	TRBJ2-1	CASSLGTGSSYNEQFF	TGCGCCAGCAGCTTGGGGACTGGGAGCTCCTACAATGAGCAGTTCTTC
11	once	.	TRBV20-1	TRBJ1-1	CSRNSGLGTFF	TGCAGTAGAAACTCGGGGTTGGGAACTTTCTTT
15	.	TRBD1	TRBV23-1	TRBJ1-1	CASSQPGQGNTEAFF	TGCGCCAGCAGTCAACCGGGACAGGGAAACACTGAAGCTTTCTTT
15	.	TRBD1	TRBV7-3	TRBJ1-5	CASSSRDRRNQPQHF	TGTGCCAGCAGCTCCCGGGACAGGAGAAATCAGCCCCAGCATTTT
14	.	TRBD2	TRBV30	TRBJ2-5	CAWSLAGGLETQYF	TGTGCCTGGAGTCTAGCGGGGGGGCTGGAGACCCAGTACTTC
14	.	.	TRBV19	TRBJ2-3	CASSMSRAGDTQYF	TGTGCCAGTAGTATGTCTAGGGCGGGCGATACGCAGTATTTT
14	few	.	TRBV7-9	TRBJ2-5	CASSSTTHQETQYF	TGTGCCAGCAGCTCCACGACTCACCAAGAGACCCAGTACTTC
15	.	TRBD1	TRBV30	TRBJ1-5	CAWSRTDRGNQPQHF	TGTGCCTGGAGTAGAACGGACAGGGGAAATCAGCCCCAGCATTTT
14	.	TRBD1	TRBV18	TRBJ1-4	CASSPDRGSEKLFF	TGTGCCAGCTCACCTGACAGGGGGTCCGAAAAACTGTTTTTT
16	.	TRBD2	TRBV10-1	TRBJ2-1	CASSEFGLAAGGEQFF	TGCGCCAGCAGTGAGTTCGGACTAGCGGCAGGGGGGGAGCAGTTCTTC
11	.	.	TRBV13	TRBJ1-1	CASSLGGEAFF	TGTGCCAGCAGCCTCGGAGGTGAAGCTTTCTTT
17	.	.	TRBV27	TRBJ2-2	CASSLFSGLPITGELFF	TGTGCCAGCAGTTTATTTTCGGGATTGCCAATCACCGGGGAGCTGTTTTTT
14	few	TRBD1	TRBV7-9	TRBJ2-1	CASSPPGQYNEQFF	TGTGCCAGCAGCCCACCGGGACAGTACAATGAGCAGTTCTTC
14	.	TRBD2	TRBV6-5	TRBJ2-5	CASSYSTLAGGQYF	TGTGCCAGCAGTTACTCAACTCTAGCGGGGGGCCAGTACTTC
12	.	.	TRBV28	TRBJ1-4	CASSWALTKLFF	TGTGCCAGCAGCTGGGCCCTCACAAAACTGTTTTTT
16	.	.	TRBV6-5	TRBJ2-5	CASSSLGPGSQETQYF	TGTGCCAGCAGTTCCTTAGGGCCAGGGTCGCAAGAGACCCAGTACTTC
17	.	TRBD2	TRBV7-6	TRBJ2-5	CASSLGTSGGVGETQYF	TGTGCCAGCAGCTTAGGGACTAGCGGGGGCGTTGGGGAGACCCAGTACTTC
16	.	.	TRBV15	TRBJ1-5	CATSSGHTPEYQPQHF	TGTGCCACCAGCTCCGGACACACCCCTGAGTATCAGCCCCAGCATTTT
14	.	TRBD1	TRBV19	TRBJ2-7	CASSFGTGDYEQYF	TGTGCCAGTAGTTTCGGGACAGGGGACTACGAGCAGTACTTC
16	.	TRBD1	TRBV7-9	TRBJ1-4	CASSSPTGTGGEKLFF	TGTGCCAGCAGCTCTCCAACCGGGACAGGTGGCGAAAAACTGTTTTTT
13	.	TRBD1	TRBV30	TRBJ2-7	CAWGTGGQYEQYF	TGTGCCTGGGGGACAGGGGGACAATACGAGCAGTACTTC
15	.	.	TRBV30	TRBJ1-1	CAWSRLIDMNTEAFF	TGTGCCTGGAGTAGGCTGATAGACATGAACACTGAAGCTTTCTTT
14	once	.	TRBV12-5	TRBJ1-1	CASGLRGGNTEAFF	TGTGCTAGTGGTTTAAGGGGAGGGAACACTGAAGCTTTCTTT
15	.	TRBD1	TRBV6-5	TRBJ2-7	CASRSSGTGEHEQYF	TGTGCCAGCAGATCCTCCGGGACAGGGGAACACGAGCAGTACTTC
13	.	.	TRBV6-1	TRBJ1-2	CASNLDSSYGYTF	TGTGCCAGCAACCTGGACAGCTCCTATGGCTACACCTTC
15	once	.	TRBV5-1	TRBJ2-5	CASSLGAGDGETQYF	TGCGCCAGCAGCTTGGGCGCAGGGGACGGAGAGACCCAGTACTTC
14	.	.	TRBV27	TRBJ1-2	CASSLAGHNYGYTF	TGTGCCAGCAGTTTAGCGGGGCATAACTATGGCTACACCTTC
12	.	.	TRBV30	TRBJ2-7	CAQGRTHYEQYF	TGTGCCCAGGGGCGGACCCATTACGAGCAGTACTTC
14	.	.	TRBV30	TRBJ1-1	CAWSPPQGNTEAFF	TGTGCCTGGAGTCCCCCCCAGGGGAACACTGAAGCTTTCTTT
15	.	.	TRBV18	TRBJ2-7	CASSPGGTLSYEQYF	TGTGCCAGCTCACCGGGGGGAACCCTTTCCTACGAGCAGTACTTC
15	.	TRBD2	TRBV23-1	TRBJ2-3	CASSHPAGGTDTQYF	TGCGCCAGCAGTCATCCAGCGGGGGGTACAGATACGCAGTATTTT
19	.	.	TRBV28	TRBJ1-5	CASSLWFPRGSESNQPQHF	TGTGCCAGCAGTTTATGGTTCCCGCGGGGTAGTGAGAGCAATCAGCCCCAGCATTTT
14	.	TRBD1	TRBV28	TRBJ1-2	CASNGGGTDYGYTF	TGTGCCAGCAACGGGGGGGGGACAGACTATGGCTACACCTTC
16	.	TRBD2	TRBV27	TRBJ2-2	CASRGAGTRGAGELFF	TGTGCCAGCAGAGGTGCCGGGACTAGAGGCGCCGGGGAGCTGTTTTTT
12	.	TRBD1	TRBV10-3	TRBJ2-7	CAIRGTGAEQYF	TGTGCCATCCGCGGGACAGGGGCCGAGCAGTACTTC
15	.	TRBD1	TRBV11-2	TRBJ2-7	CASSQGQGQTYEQYF	TGTGCCAGCAGTCAGGGACAGGGACAGACCTACGAGCAGTACTTC
15	.	TRBD1	TRBV11-3	TRBJ2-3	CASSLEGQGTDTQYF	TGTGCCAGCAGCTTAGAGGGACAGGGGACAGATACGCAGTATTTT
15	.	TRBD2	TRBV7-2	TRBJ2-1	CASRPGTKTYNEQFF	TGTGCCAGCAGACCCGGGACTAAAACCTACAATGAGCAGTTCTTC
15	few	TRBD1	TRBV10-1	TRBJ2-7	CASRRPWDSDYEQYF	TGCGCCAGCAGGCGTCCCTGGGACAGCGACTACGAGCAGTACTTC